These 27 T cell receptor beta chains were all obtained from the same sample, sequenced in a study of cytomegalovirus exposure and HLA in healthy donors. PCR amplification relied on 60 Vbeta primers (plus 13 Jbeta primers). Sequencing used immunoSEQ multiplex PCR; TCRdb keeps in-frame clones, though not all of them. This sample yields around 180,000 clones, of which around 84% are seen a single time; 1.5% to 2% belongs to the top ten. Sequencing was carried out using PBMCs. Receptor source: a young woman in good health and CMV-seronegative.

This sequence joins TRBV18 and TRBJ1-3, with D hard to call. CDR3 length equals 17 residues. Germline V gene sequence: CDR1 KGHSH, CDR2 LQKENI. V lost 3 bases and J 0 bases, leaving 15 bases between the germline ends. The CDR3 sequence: CASSPRHLTSSGNTIYF. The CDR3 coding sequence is TGTGCCAGCTCACCCCGACACCTCACGAGCTCTGGAAACACCATATATTTT.

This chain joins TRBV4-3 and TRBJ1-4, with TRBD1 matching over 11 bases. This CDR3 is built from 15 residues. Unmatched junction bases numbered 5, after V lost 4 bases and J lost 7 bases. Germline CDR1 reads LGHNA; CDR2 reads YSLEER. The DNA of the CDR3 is TGCGCCAGCAGCCCGCGAGGACAGGGGGCTGAAAAACTGTTTTTT. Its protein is CASSPRGQGAEKLFF.

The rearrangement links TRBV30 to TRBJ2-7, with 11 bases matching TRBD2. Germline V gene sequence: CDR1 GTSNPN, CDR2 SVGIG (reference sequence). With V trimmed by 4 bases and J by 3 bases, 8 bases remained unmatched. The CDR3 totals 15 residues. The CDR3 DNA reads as TGTGCCTGGACCACGACTAGCGGGGCTATCTACGAGCAGTACTTC. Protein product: CAWTTTSGAIYEQYF.

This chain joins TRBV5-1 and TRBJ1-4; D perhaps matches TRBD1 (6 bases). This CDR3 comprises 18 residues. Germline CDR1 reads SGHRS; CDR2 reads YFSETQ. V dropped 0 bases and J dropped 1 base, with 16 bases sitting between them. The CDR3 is CASSLATGFQGTNEKLFF. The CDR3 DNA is TGCGCCAGCAGCTTGGCAACAGGGTTCCAGGGAACTAATGAAAAACTGTTTTTT.

CDR3: CASSYGHGGETQYF. In DNA form, the CDR3 reads TGTGCCAGCAGCTACGGTCACGGGGGTGAGACCCAGTACTTC. The gene calls are TRBV11-2 and TRBJ2-5, with D possibly matching TRBD2 (6 bases). The CDR3 loop spans 14 amino acids. With 4 bases removed from V and 5 bases from J, the gap between germline ends came to 14 bases. CDR1 is SGHAT, CDR2 FQNNGV, per germline.

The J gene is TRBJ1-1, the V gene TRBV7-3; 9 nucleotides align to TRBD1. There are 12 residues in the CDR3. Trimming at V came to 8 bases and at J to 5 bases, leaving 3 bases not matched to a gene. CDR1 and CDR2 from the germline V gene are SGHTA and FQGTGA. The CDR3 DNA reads TGTGCCAGCGGACAGGGGAGTACTGAAGCTTTCTTT. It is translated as CASGQGSTEAFF.

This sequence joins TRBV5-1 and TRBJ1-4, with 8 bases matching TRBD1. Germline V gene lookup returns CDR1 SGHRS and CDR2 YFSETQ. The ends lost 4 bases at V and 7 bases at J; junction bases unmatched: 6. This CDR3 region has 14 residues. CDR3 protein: CASSIAGGSEKLFF. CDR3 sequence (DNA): TGCGCCAGCAGCATTGCAGGGGGCTCTGAAAAACTGTTTTTT.

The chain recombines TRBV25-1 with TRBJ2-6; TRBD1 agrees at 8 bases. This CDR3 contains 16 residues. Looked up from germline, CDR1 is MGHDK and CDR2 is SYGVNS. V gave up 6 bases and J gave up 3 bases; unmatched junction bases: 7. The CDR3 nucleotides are TGTGCCAGCAGGGACACAGGGGGGCATGGGGCCAACGTCCTGACTTTC. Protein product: CASRDTGGHGANVLTF.

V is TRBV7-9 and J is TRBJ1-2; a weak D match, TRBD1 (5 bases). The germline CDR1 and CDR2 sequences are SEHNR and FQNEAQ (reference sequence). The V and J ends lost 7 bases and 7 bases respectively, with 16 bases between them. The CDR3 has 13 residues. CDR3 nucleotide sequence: TGTGCCAGCAACCGGGCAGGGCTGAGTGGCTACACCTTC. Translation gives CASNRAGLSGYTF.

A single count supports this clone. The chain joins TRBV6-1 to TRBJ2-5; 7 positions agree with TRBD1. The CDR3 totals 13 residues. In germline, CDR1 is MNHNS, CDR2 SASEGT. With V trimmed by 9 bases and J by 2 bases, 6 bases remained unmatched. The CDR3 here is CASTPGQQETQYF. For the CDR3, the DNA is TGTGCCAGTACCCCGGGACAGCAAGAGACCCAGTACTTC.

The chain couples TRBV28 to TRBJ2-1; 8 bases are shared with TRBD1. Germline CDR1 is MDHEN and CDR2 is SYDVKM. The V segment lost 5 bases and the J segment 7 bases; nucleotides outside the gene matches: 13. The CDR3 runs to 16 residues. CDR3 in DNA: TGTGCCAGCAGTACCCGACAGGGGATAGGCATGAATGAGCAGTTCTTC. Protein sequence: CASSTRQGIGMNEQFF. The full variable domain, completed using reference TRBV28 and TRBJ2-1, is DVKVTQSSRYLVKRTGEKVFLECVQDMDHENMFWYRQDPGLGLRLIYFSYDVKMKEKGDIPEGYSVSREKKERFSLILESASTNQTSMYLCASSTRQGIGMNEQFFGPGTRLTVL.

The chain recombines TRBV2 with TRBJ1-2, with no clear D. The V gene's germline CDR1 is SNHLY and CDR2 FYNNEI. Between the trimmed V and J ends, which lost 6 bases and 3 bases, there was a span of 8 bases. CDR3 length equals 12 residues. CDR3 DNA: TGTGCCAGCAGCGGGTCGTACTATGGCTACACCTTC. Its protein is CASSGSYYGYTF.

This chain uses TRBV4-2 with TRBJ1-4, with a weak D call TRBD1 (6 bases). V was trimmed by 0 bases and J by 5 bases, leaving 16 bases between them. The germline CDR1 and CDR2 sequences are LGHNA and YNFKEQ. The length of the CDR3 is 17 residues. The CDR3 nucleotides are TGTGCCAGCAGCCAAGATATAAGTGGACAGAGAAATGAAAAACTGTTTTTT. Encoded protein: CASSQDISGQRNEKLFF.

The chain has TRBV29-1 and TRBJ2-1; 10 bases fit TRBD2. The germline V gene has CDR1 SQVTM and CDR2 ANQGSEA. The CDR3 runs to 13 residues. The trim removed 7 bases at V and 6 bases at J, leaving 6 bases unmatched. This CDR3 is CSASGRRGNEQFF. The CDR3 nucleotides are TGCAGCGCTAGCGGGAGAAGAGGCAATGAGCAGTTCTTC.

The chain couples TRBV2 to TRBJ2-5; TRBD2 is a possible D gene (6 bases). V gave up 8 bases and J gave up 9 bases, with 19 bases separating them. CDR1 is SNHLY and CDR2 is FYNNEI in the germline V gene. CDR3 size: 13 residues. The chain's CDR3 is CASLEDSPGAQYF. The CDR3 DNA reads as TGTGCCAGCCTCGAGGACTCCCCGGGGGCCCAGTACTTC.

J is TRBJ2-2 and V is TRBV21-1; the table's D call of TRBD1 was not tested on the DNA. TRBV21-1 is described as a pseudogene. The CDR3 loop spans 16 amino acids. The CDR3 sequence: CASSKRDRGQTGELFF. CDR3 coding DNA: TGTGCCAGCAGCAAAAGGGACAGGGGGCAAACCGGGGAGCTGTTTTTT.

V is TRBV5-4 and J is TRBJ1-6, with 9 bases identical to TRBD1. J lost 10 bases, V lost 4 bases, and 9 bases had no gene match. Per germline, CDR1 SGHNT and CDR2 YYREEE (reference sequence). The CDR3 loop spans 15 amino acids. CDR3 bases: TGTGCCAGCAGCCGTACCCGGGACAGGGAGTCACCCCTCCACTTT. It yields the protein CASSRTRDRESPLHF.

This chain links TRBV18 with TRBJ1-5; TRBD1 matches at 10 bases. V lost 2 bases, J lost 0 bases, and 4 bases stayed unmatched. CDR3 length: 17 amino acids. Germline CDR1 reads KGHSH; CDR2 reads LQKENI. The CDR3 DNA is TGTGCCAGCTCACCAAAGACAGGGGGCCATAGCAATCAGCCCCAGCATTTT. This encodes CASSPKTGGHSNQPQHF.

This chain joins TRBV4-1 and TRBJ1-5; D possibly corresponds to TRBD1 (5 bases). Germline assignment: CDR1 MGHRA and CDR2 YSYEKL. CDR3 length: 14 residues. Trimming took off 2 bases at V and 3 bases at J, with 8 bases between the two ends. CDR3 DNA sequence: TGCGCCAGCAGCCAAACAGGAACCAATCAGCCCCAGCATTTT. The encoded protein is CASSQTGTNQPQHF.

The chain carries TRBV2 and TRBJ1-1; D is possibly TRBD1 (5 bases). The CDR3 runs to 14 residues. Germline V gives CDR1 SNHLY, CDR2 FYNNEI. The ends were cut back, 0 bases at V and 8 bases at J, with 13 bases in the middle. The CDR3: CASSEAAGRGEAFF. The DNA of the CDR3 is TGTGCCAGCAGTGAAGCAGCGGGGCGTGGAGAAGCTTTCTTT.

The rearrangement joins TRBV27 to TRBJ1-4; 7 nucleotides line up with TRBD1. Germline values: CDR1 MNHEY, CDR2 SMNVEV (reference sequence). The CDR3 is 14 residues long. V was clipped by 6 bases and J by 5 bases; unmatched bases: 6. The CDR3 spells CASRRDSGNEKLFF. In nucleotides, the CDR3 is TGTGCCAGCAGACGGGACAGTGGGAATGAAAAACTGTTTTTT.

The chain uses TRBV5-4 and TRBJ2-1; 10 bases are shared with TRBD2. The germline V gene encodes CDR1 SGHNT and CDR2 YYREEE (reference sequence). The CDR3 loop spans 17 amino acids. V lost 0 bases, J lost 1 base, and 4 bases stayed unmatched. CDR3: CASSLVSGGTSYNEQFF. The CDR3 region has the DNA TGTGCCAGCAGCTTGGTTAGCGGGGGGACGTCCTACAATGAGCAGTTCTTC.

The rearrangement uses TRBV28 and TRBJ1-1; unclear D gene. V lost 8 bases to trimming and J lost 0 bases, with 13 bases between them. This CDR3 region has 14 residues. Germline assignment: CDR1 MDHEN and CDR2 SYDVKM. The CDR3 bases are TGTGCCAGCCGGTACCCAGGTCTGAACACTGAAGCTTTCTTT. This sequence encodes CASRYPGLNTEAFF. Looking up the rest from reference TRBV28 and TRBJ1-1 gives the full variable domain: DVKVTQSSRYLVKRTGEKVFLECVQDMDHENMFWYRQDPGLGLRLIYFSYDVKMKEKGDIPEGYSVSREKKERFSLILESASTNQTSMYLCASRYPGLNTEAFFGQGTRLTVV.

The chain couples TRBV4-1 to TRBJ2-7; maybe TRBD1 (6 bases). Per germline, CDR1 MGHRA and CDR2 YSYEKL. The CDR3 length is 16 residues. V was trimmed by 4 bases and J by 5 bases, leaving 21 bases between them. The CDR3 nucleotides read TGCGCCAGCAGCCTCCTGGAAGGGGGATCGTACCACGAGCAGTACTTC. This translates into CASSLLEGGSYHEQYF.

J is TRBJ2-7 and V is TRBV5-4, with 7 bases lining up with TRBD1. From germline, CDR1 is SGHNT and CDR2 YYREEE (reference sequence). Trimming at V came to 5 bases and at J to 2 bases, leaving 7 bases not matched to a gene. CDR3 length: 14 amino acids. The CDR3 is CASRRTGDTYEQYF. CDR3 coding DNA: TGTGCCAGCAGGCGGACAGGCGATACCTACGAGCAGTACTTC. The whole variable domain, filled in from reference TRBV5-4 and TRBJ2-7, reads ETGVTQSPTHLIKTRGQQVTLRCSSQSGHNTVSWYQQALGQGPQFIFQYYREEENGRGNFPPRFSGLQFPNYSSELNVNALELDDSALYLCASRRTGDTYEQYFGPGTRLTVT.

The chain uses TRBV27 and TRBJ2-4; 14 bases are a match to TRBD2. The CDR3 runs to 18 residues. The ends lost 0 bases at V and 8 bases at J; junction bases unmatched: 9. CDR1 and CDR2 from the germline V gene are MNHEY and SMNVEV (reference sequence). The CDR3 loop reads CASSLSSGTSGSKDIQYF. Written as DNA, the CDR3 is TGTGCCAGCAGTTTATCTTCCGGGACTAGCGGGAGTAAGGACATTCAGTACTTC.

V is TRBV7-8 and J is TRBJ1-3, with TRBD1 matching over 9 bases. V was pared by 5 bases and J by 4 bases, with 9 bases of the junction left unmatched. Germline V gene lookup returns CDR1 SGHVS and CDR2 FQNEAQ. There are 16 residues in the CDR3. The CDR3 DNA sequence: TGTGCCAGCAGCCAATCCGGGACAGGGATCGGAAACACCATATATTTT. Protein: CASSQSGTGIGNTIYF.